This TCR beta chain was sequenced in a study of beta chain features in type 1 diabetes. Study-wide context: Patients did not differ from healthy donors in age, gender or cell yield. Study results and caveats: Researchers reported that naive, central memory and Treg TCRB repertoires appeared more similar in patients than in healthy donors. Shortening of TCRB CDR3s, moderate but significant, appeared in all four CD4+ subsets of Type 1 diabetes patients. Fewer junction insertions and more nucleotide deletions appeared in type 1 diabetes patients.

Points on this clone: What it recognizes is unknown.

Once sorted, every population was more than 95% pure. Of the isolated RNA, all was reverse transcribed, and so the sequenced material was expressed TCRB transcripts. Some clones are missing from TCRdb's copy, which holds only in-frame ones; the method was immunoSEQ multiplex PCR. In the table there are fewer than 16,000 clones, less than 85% of which are singletons. Sequenced input: stem cell memory CD4+ T cells from blood. The sequence was collected from a woman between 18 and 30 years old with type 1 diabetes.

Written as DNA, the CDR3 is TGTGCCAGCAGCTTAGGTGGACTAGCGTCCATCACCCTTTTGGATGAGCAGTTCTTC. It specifies CASSLGGLASITLLDEQFF. The gene calls are TRBV11-2 and TRBJ2-1, with TRBD2 matching 9 bases. Germline CDR1 is SGHAT and CDR2 is FQNNGV. Trimming at V came to 1 base and at J to 8 bases, leaving 18 bases not matched to a gene. This CDR3 spans 19 amino acids.